This T cell receptor beta chain was found in a study of T cells after yellow fever vaccination. General study results and limits: Shared CD4/CD8 clonotypes were a small share, likely from convergent recombination. Reappearance after the booster was seen for most primary-vaccination clones, at 95% to 97% CD4 and 70% to 90% CD8.

This clonotype was recorded a few times. Antigen unknown. In TCRdb, the 5' RACE reads were re-called with MiXCR into one record per CDR3 protein. The sample holds under 550,000 distinct CDR3 sequences, just over 20% seen once. This CDR3 contains 14 residues. V lost 0 bases and J lost 5, with 10 bases in between. Germline V gene sequence: CDR1 SGHTA, CDR2 FQGNSA. This chain connects TRBV7-2 to TRBJ1-1; no definite D call. Here the sequenced sample was PBMCs, taken around 3 weeks after the first yellow fever vaccination. This receptor was taken from a man between 18 and 35 years old who received the YFV17D yellow fever vaccine. The chain's CDR3 is CASSLATAYTEAFF. DNA of the CDR3: TGTGCCAGCAGCTTAGCCACAGCATATACTGAAGCTTTCTTT. Full variable domain (outside the CDR3, taken from reference TRBV7-2 and TRBJ1-1): GAGVSQSPSNKVTEKGKDVELRCDPISGHTALYWYRQSLGQGLEFLIYFQGNSAPDKSGLPSDRFSAERTGGSVSTLTIQRTQQEDSAVYLCASSLATAYTEAFFGQGTRLTVV.